These 23 T cell receptor beta chains were sequenced from one sample in a study of monozygotic twins with inflammatory bowel disease. TCRdb reanalyzed the 5' RACE reads and collapses them to one entry per CDR3 protein, without DNA. Here the sample table reports over 200,000 distinct CDR3 sequences. Sequences were obtained from blood. The source of these receptors is a human donor with ulcerative colitis or Crohn's disease, or a healthy co-twin of an affected twin (not recorded which).

V gene TRBV5-1 combines with J gene TRBJ2-2. Germline CDR1 reads SGHRS; CDR2 reads YFSETQ. This CDR3 region has 13 residues. The CDR3 reads CASSLELTGELFF.

The chain carries TRBV20-1 and TRBJ1-2; the D call of TRBD1 rests on TCRdb alone, since no DNA is present to check it. Germline V gene data show CDR1 as DFQATT and CDR2 as SNEGSKA (reference sequence). This CDR3 comprises 14 residues. CDR3 in amino acids: CSARDDRSYYGYTF.

The J gene is TRBJ1-5, the V gene TRBV6-2 or TRBV6-3; TCRdb proposes TRBD1, but this gene call is untestable without DNA. The CDR3 extends over 14 amino acids. The germline V gene has CDR1 MNHEY and CDR2 SVGEGT. The CDR3 sequence: CASGLNWGTQPQHF.

V is TRBV4-1 and J is TRBJ2-1; TCRdb's D call of TRBD1 is untestable without DNA. The germline gives CDR1 MGHRA, CDR2 YSYEKL. The CDR3 has 17 amino acids. CDR3 amino acids: CASSQEATGQGYNEQFF.

The chain links TRBV4-1 to TRBJ2-1; with no DNA, the TCRdb D assignment of TRBD2 cannot be verified. The length of the CDR3 is 17 residues. Germline V gives CDR1 MGHRA, CDR2 YSYEKL. CDR3 amino acids: CASSRRGGLAGRNEQFF.

The chain employs TRBV29-1 and TRBJ2-7; TCRdb designates TRBD1, a call that cannot be tested without DNA. From germline, CDR1 is SQVTM and CDR2 ANQGSEA. CDR3 size: 16 residues. The CDR3 spells CSVEAPEQGSGYEQYF.

The chain couples TRBV5-1 to TRBJ1-1; absent DNA, TCRdb's TRBD1 call cannot be checked. Per the germline V gene, CDR1 is SGHRS and CDR2 is YFSETQ. This CDR3 spans 14 amino acids. This CDR3 is CASSIGTDGTEAFF. Full variable domain (rest looked up from reference TRBV5-1 and TRBJ1-1): KAGVTQTPRYLIKTRGQQVTLSCSPISGHRSVSWYQQTPGQGLQFLFEYFSETQRNKGNFPGRFSGRQFSNSRSEMNVSTLELGDSALYLCASSIGTDGTEAFFGQGTRLTVV.

The chain combines TRBV20-1 with TRBJ2-7; lacking DNA, the TRBD2 call made by TCRdb goes unchecked. Germline loops: CDR1 DFQATT, CDR2 SNEGSKA (reference sequence). The CDR3 length is 14 residues. CDR3 protein: CSAPSLEGGNEQYF.

The chain links TRBV10-3 to TRBJ2-3; TCRdb lists TRBD1, though no DNA is available to test this call. Germline V lookup: CDR1 ENHRY, CDR2 SYGVKD. The CDR3 sequence is 16 residues long. The CDR3 sequence is CAISEPGTGHTDTQYF.

CDR3 protein: CASSARTGNHIQYF. The chain joins TRBV7-2 to TRBJ2-4; TCRdb's D call, TRBD1, is unchecked because there is no DNA. CDR1 and CDR2 (germline): SGHTA, FQGNSA. The CDR3 loop spans 14 amino acids.

V gene TRBV5-1 combines with J gene TRBJ2-3; no DNA is available, so the TRBD2 call from TCRdb remains unchecked. Germline-derived CDR1 and CDR2 are SGHRS and YFSETQ. The CDR3 spans 16 residues. The CDR3 sequence: CASSLKSGGRGDTQYF. The whole variable domain, filled in from reference TRBV5-1 and TRBJ2-3, reads KAGVTQTPRYLIKTRGQQVTLSCSPISGHRSVSWYQQTPGQGLQFLFEYFSETQRNKGNFPGRFSGRQFSNSRSEMNVSTLELGDSALYLCASSLKSGGRGDTQYFGPGTRLTVL.

CDR3 residues: CSVARRMNTEAFF. The V call is TRBV29-1, the J call TRBJ1-1. This CDR3 contains 13 residues. CDR1 is SQVTM and CDR2 is ANQGSEA in the germline V gene.

This chain links TRBV5-1 with TRBJ2-1; TCRdb selects TRBD2, and the lack of DNA leaves this call unchecked. The germline gives CDR1 SGHRS, CDR2 YFSETQ. CDR3 size: 14 residues. The CDR3 loop is CASSLRGIGDEQFF.

V usage is TRBV5-1 and J usage is TRBJ2-7; TCRdb calls TRBD1, which cannot be checked without DNA. The germline V gene encodes CDR1 SGHRS and CDR2 YFSETQ. CDR3 length: 14 residues. The CDR3 protein is CASSPQTGSDEQYF.

The rearrangement links TRBV7-8 to TRBJ2-5; TCRdb picks TRBD1, but there is no DNA to check that call. The CDR3 spans 16 residues. Germline V gene data show CDR1 as SGHVS and CDR2 as FQNEAQ. CDR3 in amino acids: CASSFGQSGTVETQYF.

The chain uses TRBV9 and TRBJ2-1. CDR1 and CDR2 (germline): SGDLS, YYNGEE. CDR3 length: 12 amino acids. This CDR3 reads CASSPENNEQFF.

The chain links TRBV19 to TRBJ1-1. The germline V gene has CDR1 LNHDA and CDR2 SQIVND (reference sequence). The CDR3 spans 13 residues. CDR3 protein: CASSIRQNTEAFF.

V gene TRBV9 combines with J gene TRBJ1-1; the D gene TCRdb calls, TRBD1, cannot be checked with no DNA. The germline V gene encodes CDR1 SGDLS and CDR2 YYNGEE. The CDR3 has 12 amino acids. The CDR3 reads CASGQGDTEAFF.

The rearrangement links TRBV5-1 to TRBJ1-1; TCRdb reports TRBD1, a call that lacks DNA to check it against. Germline V gene lookup returns CDR1 SGHRS and CDR2 YFSETQ. The CDR3 extends over 15 amino acids. The CDR3 reads CASSFDRGRNTEAFF.

CDR3 region: CASSYLGQPRETQYF. V usage is TRBV6-5 and J usage is TRBJ2-5; TCRdb calls TRBD1, which cannot be checked without DNA. This CDR3 comprises 15 residues. CDR1 and CDR2 (germline): MNHEY, SVGAGI.

The rearrangement joins TRBV9 to TRBJ1-1. The germline V gene has CDR1 SGDLS and CDR2 YYNGEE. The CDR3 runs to 13 residues. CDR3 region: CASSVVRDTEAFF.

The chain has TRBV7-2 and TRBJ1-6; there is no DNA to check the TCRdb D call of TRBD1. CDR1 and CDR2 from the germline V gene are SGHTA and FQGNSA. This CDR3 contains 16 residues. This CDR3 is CASSLRRGSGDSPLHF.

The chain has TRBV6-5 and TRBJ2-5; no DNA is available, so the TRBD1 call from TCRdb remains unchecked. This CDR3 is built from 14 residues. Per the germline V gene, CDR1 is MNHEY and CDR2 is SVGAGI. CDR3: CASSYVGDQETQYF.